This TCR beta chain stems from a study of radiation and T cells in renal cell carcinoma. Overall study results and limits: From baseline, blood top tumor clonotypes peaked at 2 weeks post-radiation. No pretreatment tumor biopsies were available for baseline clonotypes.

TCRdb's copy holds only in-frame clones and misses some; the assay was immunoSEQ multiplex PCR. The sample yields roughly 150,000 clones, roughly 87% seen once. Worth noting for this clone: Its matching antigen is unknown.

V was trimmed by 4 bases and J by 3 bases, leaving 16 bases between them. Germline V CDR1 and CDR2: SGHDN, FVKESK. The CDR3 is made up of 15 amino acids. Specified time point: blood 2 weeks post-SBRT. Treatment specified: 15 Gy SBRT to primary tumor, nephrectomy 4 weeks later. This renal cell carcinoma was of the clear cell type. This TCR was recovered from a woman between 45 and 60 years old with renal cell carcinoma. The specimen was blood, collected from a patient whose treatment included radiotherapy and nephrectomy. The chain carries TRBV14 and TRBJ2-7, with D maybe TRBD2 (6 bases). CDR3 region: CASSPFGGGSYEQYF. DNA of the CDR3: TGTGCCAGCAGCCCTTTCGGTGGAGGGAGCTACGAGCAGTACTTC.